This is a list of T cell receptor beta chains from one sample in a study of T cell changes during pregnancy in multiple sclerosis. The protocol was immunoSEQ multiplex PCR, while the TCRdb copy is restricted to in-frame clones and leaves out a portion. The table records about 27,000 clones, nearly 90% of them present only once. This material consisted of CD8+ T cells from peripheral blood mononuclear cells, taken in the second trimester of pregnancy. Every receptor here comes from a female donor with multiple sclerosis, enrolled in a pregnancy study. Each CDR3 is given with its conserved first and last residue. A D gene is named only where the DNA matches it firmly. A clone size is listed for some rows: how often the clone was seen (once, few, many), or a class if it is expanded.

TRBJ1-6	NA	TRBV28	few	TGTGCCAGCAGTTTAGCGGGGGAGGAATCACCCCTCCACTTT	CASSLAGEESPLHF
TRBJ2-7	TRBD2	TRBV13	NA	TGTGCCAGCAGCTCTATTCGGGGGGGTAACTACGAGCAGTACTTC	CASSSIRGGNYEQYF
TRBJ2-5	NA	TRBV5-1	NA	TGCGCCAGCAGCTTTGATCCGGGAACCCAAGAGACCCAGTACTTC	CASSFDPGTQETQYF
TRBJ2-3	NA	TRBV1	NA	TGCACCAGCAGCCATGGGGGACTAGCGGGAGTTTCCCTCACAGATACGCAGTATTTT	CTSSHGGLAGVSLTDTQYF
TRBJ2-4	NA	TRBV5-6	NA	TGTGCCAGCAGCTTGGCTTTGGTGGAGGACATTCAGTACTTC	CASSLALVEDIQYF
TRBJ1-5	NA	TRBV19	NA	TGTGCCAGTAGTATGGTAGCCGAGAGCAATCAGCCCCAGCATTTT	CASSMVAESNQPQHF
TRBJ1-4	TRBD1	TRBV5-6	NA	TGTGCCAGCAGCTGGACAGGGGACGAAAAACTGTTTTTT	CASSWTGDEKLFF
TRBJ1-1	NA	TRBV19	NA	TGTGCCAGTAGGGTGGGGAGCAGGGGGAACACTGAAGCTTTCTTT	CASRVGSRGNTEAFF
TRBJ2-5	NA	TRBV4-1	NA	TGCGCCAGCAGCCAAGCTACGGTACCGGGGGTACAAGAGACCCAGTACTTC	CASSQATVPGVQETQYF
TRBJ2-7	NA	TRBV19	NA	TGTGCCAGTAGTATCATGGGGGGTAGTCGCGAGCAGTACTTC	CASSIMGGSREQYF
TRBJ2-7	TRBD2	TRBV29-1	NA	TGCAGCGTTGAAGAGGGACTAGCGGGAGCCTACGAGCAGTACTTC	CSVEEGLAGAYEQYF
TRBJ2-1	NA	TRBV9	few	TGTGCCAGCAGCGGGAGCTTGGGCAATGAGCAGTTCTTC	CASSGSLGNEQFF
TRBJ1-2	TRBD1	TRBV19	NA	TGTGCCAGCGCTTCCTACGGGACAGGTGACTATGGCTACACCTTC	CASASYGTGDYGYTF
TRBJ2-4	NA	TRBV7-3	NA	TGTGCCAGCAGCCCCGGAGGAAACATTCAGTACTTC	CASSPGGNIQYF
TRBJ2-1	TRBD1	TRBV28	NA	TGTGCCAGCAGAGACGTTCCAGGGGGACGGTACTATGAGCAGTTCTTC	CASRDVPGGRYYEQFF
TRBJ2-3	NA	TRBV7-9	NA	TGTGCCACCATCCCCGGGGTTACAGATACGCAGTATTTT	CATIPGVTDTQYF
TRBJ2-3	NA	TRBV5-4	once	TGTGCCAGCAGCCTCGGACTGAGCACAGATACGCAGTATTTT	CASSLGLSTDTQYF
TRBJ2-7	TRBD1	TRBV19	NA	TGTGCCAGTAGCCAGGGGGCTGGGGAGCAGTACTTC	CASSQGAGEQYF
TRBJ2-5	TRBD2	TRBV7-6	NA	TGTGCCAGCAGACCTACTAGCGCGAGAAAGGAGACCCAGTACTTC	CASRPTSARKETQYF
TRBJ1-2	NA	TRBV4-2	NA	TGTGCCAGCAGCCAAGAGGGGGCCCATAACTATGGCTACACCTTC	CASSQEGAHNYGYTF
TRBJ2-7	NA	TRBV15	NA	TGTGCCACCAGCAGAGATTTGGCGTGGGCCTCCTACGAGCAGTACTTC	CATSRDLAWASYEQYF
TRBJ2-1	TRBD2	TRBV9	NA	TGTGCCAGCAGCGTAGGGGAAGCGGGAGTCAATGAGCAGTTCTTC	CASSVGEAGVNEQFF